This T cell receptor (beta chain) is from a study of blood T cell repertoires in COVID-19. Overall study: PBMCs, B-cell-depleted T cells, or T cells were the source of the cDNA or gDNA that made up the material.

Here immunoSEQ multiplex PCR was the method, and the copy in TCRdb shows in-frame clones only, minus some. The data contain approximately 210,000 clones, 85% to 90% of them singletons. Looked up from germline, CDR1 is MNHEY and CDR2 is SMNVEV (reference sequence). This CDR3 has 14 residues. V lost 4 bases, J lost 2 bases, and 10 bases lay in between. The specimen sequenced was peripheral blood. The chain carries TRBV27 and TRBJ2-3, with D possibly being TRBD1 (5 bases). This receptor was obtained from a man aged 50 to 60 with COVID-19, enrolled during active disease. This CDR3 is CASSWGHLTDTQYF. CDR3 in DNA: TGTGCCAGCAGTTGGGGCCATCTCACAGATACGCAGTATTTT.